This record covers a single T cell receptor beta chain. Primers: 60 V beta forward and 13 J beta reverse. Produced via immunoSEQ multiplex PCR; TCRdb's table is partial and in-frame only. The table lists around 97,000 clones, approximately 80% of them singletons. The sample belongs to a study of glioma-infiltrating T cells after dendritic cell vaccination. Per the germline V gene, CDR1 is SGHRS and CDR2 is YFSETQ. The trim removed 4 bases at V and 7 bases at J, leaving 13 bases unmatched. CDR3 length: 15 amino acids. The sequencing used blood, collected before dendritic cell vaccination. The clonotype comes from a human donor with glioblastoma. The V call is TRBV5-1, the J call TRBJ1-1, with 7 positions matching TRBD1. CDR3 amino acids: CASSTTTGWASEAFF. Written as DNA, the CDR3 is TGCGCCAGCAGCACTACGACAGGGTGGGCTAGTGAAGCTTTCTTT.